This T cell receptor (beta chain) emerged from a study of graft-versus-host responses after intestinal transplantation (dated by TCRdb to the early 2020s). Background for the entire study: The transplants that recipients got were multivisceral, liver-intestinal, or isolated intestinal. A peak of at least 4% donor T cells among recipient peripheral blood mononuclear cells was the definition used for donor T cell macrochimerism. All recipients received anti-thymocyte globulin induction followed by maintenance tacrolimus and steroids for roughly three years. The cohort enrolled under 30 intestinal transplant recipients, one of whom was a retransplant, and a few patients without pretransplant specimens were excluded. Samples from three later patients were sequenced in-house on an Illumina MiSeq with MiXCR processing rather than by the commercial service. After intestinal transplantation, graft-versus-host and host-versus-graft alloreactive T cell clones in the graft, circulation and bone marrow were tracked using bulk TCR-beta CDR3 sequencing. To identify alloreactive clones, pre-transplant mixed lymphocyte reaction products were sequenced and then compared with unstimulated pre-transplant donor and recipient T cells. Broad study findings and their caveats: Early after transplant, peak levels of circulating GvH clones were associated with declines in HvG clones. In the allografts of patients with donor T cell macrochimerism, GvH to HvG T cell clonal ratios were high. The relatively low number and heterogeneity of intestinal transplant patients limited the conclusions. GvH clones turned up in recipient bone marrow, with some appearing earlier in ileal mucosa or blood, a pattern consistent with an intestinal mucosal origin.

The library came from the immunoSEQ multiplex PCR assay. Adaptive Biotechnologies carried out high-throughput TCR-beta CDR3 sequencing of genomic DNA for most patients. For the original study's pipeline: TCR sequencing data were retrieved from Adaptive's ImmunoSEQ software for some 17 patients, whereas a few other patients were processed with MiXCR and VDJtools. CDR3 nucleotide sequences shared between donor and recipient were removed because the origin of such sequences could not be assigned. At least 2-fold expansion over unstimulated cells and a minimum CFSE-low frequency of 0.002% (template counts) or 0.001% (read counts) were required for clones to be classified as alloreactive. Clones were considered mappable if detected in sequenced pre-transplant spleen, lymph node, or MLR CFSE-low populations of the donor or recipient. The cumulative frequency of alloreactive clones was calculated as a percentage of all sequences, weighted by copy number. The table comes from immuneACCESS by way of TCRdb, which keeps in-frame sequences with V and J called. Part of the clones is missing from these tables; in studies checked, under half for an unresolved V gene and the rest for unknown reasons. V and J calls and clone size follow that table, whereas D and trimming were derived from the DNA. Here the sample has about 12,000 clones; over 90% occur a single time. The ten largest clones add up to roughly 20% of the sample.

In the first month after transplant, blood samples were collected up to 4 times, and after that at least monthly when available. Based on the germline V gene, the CDR1 and CDR2 sequences are SGHTA and FQGTGA. V loses 4 bases at its end and J loses 7 bases; junction bases beyond the gene matches: 12. Its CDR3 holds 16 amino acids, cysteine through phenylalanine. The entry retains the CDR3 DNA only, 48 bases that are in frame from base 1. As for this clone: The antigen it recognizes is unknown. No qualities accompany the bases; no much larger clone lies one base away.

The material was PBMCs, obtained roughly 110 days after intestinal transplant. The V and J genes are TRBV7-3 and TRBJ2-2; the central 7 bases match TRBD1. The sequence derives from a human patient who received an intestinal transplant, so some T cells may come from the graft donor. The CDR3 here reads CASSSDPYRGNGELFF. The bases are TGTGCCAGCAGCTCGGACCCATACAGGGGAAACGGGGAGCTGTTTTTT. Here the CDR3 is joined to the reference TRBV7-3 and TRBJ2-2 genes, and the full variable domain is: GAGVSQTPSNKVTEKGKYVELRCDPISGHTALYWYRQSLGQGPEFLIYFQGTGAADDSGLPNDRFFAVRPEGSVSTLKIQRTERGDSAVYLCASSSDPYRGNGELFFGEGSRLTVL.